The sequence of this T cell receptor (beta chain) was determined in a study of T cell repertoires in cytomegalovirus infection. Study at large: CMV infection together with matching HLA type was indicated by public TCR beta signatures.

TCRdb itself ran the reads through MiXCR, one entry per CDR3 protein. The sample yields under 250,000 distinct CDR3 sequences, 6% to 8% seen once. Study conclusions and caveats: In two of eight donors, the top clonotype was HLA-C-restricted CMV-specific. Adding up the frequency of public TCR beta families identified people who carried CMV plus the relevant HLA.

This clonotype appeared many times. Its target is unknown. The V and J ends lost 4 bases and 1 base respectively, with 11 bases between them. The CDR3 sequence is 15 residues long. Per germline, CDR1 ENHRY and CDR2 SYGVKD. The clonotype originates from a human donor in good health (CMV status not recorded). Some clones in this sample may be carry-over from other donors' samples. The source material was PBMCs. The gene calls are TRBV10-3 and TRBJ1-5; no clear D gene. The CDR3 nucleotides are TGTGCCATCAGTGGAGCCGGAGGGAGCAATCAGCCCCAGCATTTT. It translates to CAISGAGGSNQPQHF.